The rows below give T cell receptor beta chains drawn from one sample of a study of cytomegalovirus exposure and HLA in healthy donors. Sequencing was performed with immunoSEQ multiplex PCR; in TCRdb, only in-frame clones are kept and a portion is missing. The table shows some 69,000 clones, with roughly 95% occurring only once. Material for sequencing was PBMCs. The receptors shown here come from a man aged 18 to 30 in good health and CMV-seronegative. Both conserved end residues are part of each CDR3. Fields, in order: CDR3 DNA, CDR3 protein, clone size, V gene, J gene, D gene. The D gene is left open where the match is weak. For some rows the clone size is stated as once, few or many, or as a class when expanded; others skip it.

TGTGCCAGCAGCGCCCGGGACAGTTCCTACGAGCAGTACTTC	CASSARDSSYEQYF	NA	TRBV14	TRBJ2-7	TRBD1
TGTGCCTGGGGTTCAGGATTAGGCTCCTACGAGCAGTACTTC	CAWGSGLGSYEQYF	NA	TRBV30	TRBJ2-7	NA
TGTGCCAGCAGTTTAGGGCAACATTCACCCCTCCACTTT	CASSLGQHSPLHF	NA	TRBV27	TRBJ1-6	NA
TGTGCTAGTGGTTTGGTAGGGCTAGCGGGAGACAATGAGCAGTTCTTC	CASGLVGLAGDNEQFF	NA	TRBV12-5	TRBJ2-1	TRBD2
TGTGCCAGTCTGGGACATTCGAATGAAAAACTGTTTTTT	CASLGHSNEKLFF	NA	TRBV6-6	TRBJ1-4	NA
TGTGCCAGCAGTCCGGGATTACGGGAGACCCAGTACTTC	CASSPGLRETQYF	NA	TRBV2	TRBJ2-5	NA
TGTGCCAGCAGCGCCGTGCACAGCCAAAATGAGCAGTTCTTC	CASSAVHSQNEQFF	NA	TRBV14	TRBJ2-1	NA
TGTGCCAGCAGACCACCACAGGGGCTTAGCACAGATACGCAGTATTTT	CASRPPQGLSTDTQYF	NA	TRBV7-9	TRBJ2-3	TRBD1
TGTGCCAGCAGCCGAGTGAGGACAACCGGGACAGCTGGAAACACCATATATTTT	CASSRVRTTGTAGNTIYF	NA	TRBV2	TRBJ1-3	TRBD1
TGTGCCAGCAGCTTGGTAGGGGAATATCATGGCTACACCTTC	CASSLVGEYHGYTF	NA	TRBV5-4	TRBJ1-2	NA
TGTGCCAGCAGCTTAGGAACAGGGGGCAATCAGCCCCAGCATTTT	CASSLGTGGNQPQHF	NA	TRBV7-9	TRBJ1-5	TRBD1
TGTGCCAGCAGCACCCGACAGGGGGGGACGAACACTGAAGCTTTCTTT	CASSTRQGGTNTEAFF	NA	TRBV13	TRBJ1-1	TRBD1
TGTGCCAGCTCACCAGGGGGCTTGGGTGAAAAACTGTTTTTT	CASSPGGLGEKLFF	once	TRBV18	TRBJ1-4	NA
TGTGCCAGCAGTTACTCTGGGGGGACCGGGGAGCTGTTTTTT	CASSYSGGTGELFF	NA	TRBV6-5	TRBJ2-2	NA
TGTGCCAGCAGCTTAGGCGGGAGTGGGTCCTACGAGCAGTACTTC	CASSLGGSGSYEQYF	NA	TRBV11-3	TRBJ2-7	TRBD2
TGTGCCATCAGAGGGGGCAGCCGGGCCGAGCAGTACTTC	CAIRGGSRAEQYF	NA	TRBV10-3	TRBJ2-7	TRBD1
TGTGCCAGCAGAAGGACTAGCGCCGCCAGGCTGTTTTTT	CASRRTSAARLFF	NA	TRBV27	TRBJ2-2	TRBD2
TGTGCCAGCAGTATGGGACTAGCGGGAGGGTTAAAGACCCAGTACTTC	CASSMGLAGGLKTQYF	NA	TRBV27	TRBJ2-5	TRBD2
TGTGCTAGCAGCTTAGCTGAGTCAGATACGCAGTATTTT	CASSLAESDTQYF	NA	TRBV7-7	TRBJ2-3	NA
TGTGCCTGGACCGCACACCTAGGACTAGCGGGAGGGGGCCCCGGGGAGACCCAGTACTTC	CAWTAHLGLAGGGPGETQYF	NA	TRBV30	TRBJ2-5	TRBD2
TGTGCCAGCAGAAAAACAGGGTATCAGCCCCAGCATTTT	CASRKTGYQPQHF	NA	TRBV27	TRBJ1-5	NA
TGTGCCATCGGGGAGGGATCCGCCGGCAATCAGCCCCAGCATTTT	CAIGEGSAGNQPQHF	few	TRBV10-3	TRBJ1-5	NA
TGTGCCAGCAGCGCGGTGGGGGCGGGTCAGCCCCAGCATTTT	CASSAVGAGQPQHF	NA	TRBV6-6	TRBJ1-5	NA
TGTGCCATCAGTGAACTAGCCTACAATGAGCAGTTCTTC	CAISELAYNEQFF	NA	TRBV10-3	TRBJ2-1	NA
TGTGCCAGCAGTTTAGTCGGGTCCACTGAAGCTTTCTTT	CASSLVGSTEAFF	NA	TRBV27	TRBJ1-1	NA